These 19 T cell receptor beta chains were sequenced from one sample in a study of identical twins (dated by TCRdb to the mid-2010s). The protocol used for the library was 5' RACE. The instrument given in TCRdb is Illumina HiSeq 2000. In TCRdb, the public reads were trimmed at Q25 with fastp and aligned with MiXCR, with productive beta chains retained. For every CDR3 protein sequence, its rows merge into one entry that carries the most common genes and DNA. The sample table lists some 500,000 distinct CDR3 sequences, 14% of them with a count of one. Clones ranked in the top ten supply about 1% of the sample. This same sample was also taken into another study, of yellow fever vaccine responses in identical twins.

The sequenced material came from CD4+ T cells sorted from blood. All receptors come from a young woman in good health.

Many counts were recorded for this clonotype. The chain recombines TRBV12-3 or TRBV12-4 with TRBJ2-7, with 11 nucleotides matching TRBD2. The CDR3 is made up of 14 amino acids. The V and J ends lost 4 bases and 5 bases, in that order; junction bases with no gene match: 4. The CDR3 sequence: CASSSSSGGNEQYF. The CDR3 region has the DNA TGTGCCAGCAGTTCGTCTAGCGGGGGGAACGAGCAGTACTTC.

V and J are TRBV15 and TRBJ2-6, with D perhaps being TRBD1 or TRBD2 (5 bases each). Germline CDR1 and CDR2: LNHNV and YYDKDF (reference sequence). The CDR3 totals 14 residues. V lost 8 bases, J lost 1 base, and 9 bases lay in between. CDR3 coding DNA: TGTGCCACCGGGACGTCTTCTGGGGCCAACGTCCTGACTTTC. This translates into CATGTSSGANVLTF.

This rearrangement joins TRBV20-1 to TRBJ1-2, with TRBD1 identical over 8 bases. The CDR3 is made up of 11 amino acids. The V gene end was trimmed by 4 bases and the J gene end by 8 bases; junction bases not matched to a gene: 3. CDR1 and CDR2 (germline): DFQATT, SNEGSKA (reference sequence). CDR3 DNA sequence: TGCAGTGCTAAGGACAGGGACGGCTACACCTTC. Translating gives CSAKDRDGYTF.

The chain employs TRBV11-2 and TRBJ2-1; 7 bases are shared with TRBD2. This CDR3 comprises 17 residues. Germline values: CDR1 SGHAT, CDR2 FQNNGV. V shed 4 bases, J shed 8 bases, and the junction held 17 bases outside the gene matches. This CDR3 reads CASSSIRGREGPHEQFF. CDR3 sequence (DNA): TGTGCCAGCAGCTCTATCCGCGGAAGGGAGGGCCCTCATGAGCAGTTCTTC. The variable domain in full, completed from reference TRBV11-2 and TRBJ2-1, reads EAGVAQSPRYKIIEKRQSVAFWCNPISGHATLYWYQQILGQGPKLLIQFQNNGVVDDSQLPKDRFSAERLKGVDSTLKIQPAKLEDSAVYLCASSSIRGREGPHEQFFGPGTRLTVL.

The sample holds a few counts of this clonotype. This rearrangement joins TRBV20-1 to TRBJ2-5, with 9 bases lining up with TRBD1. This CDR3 region has 19 residues. CDR1 and CDR2 (germline): DFQATT, SNEGSKA (reference sequence). J gave up 2 bases and V 0 bases, and 16 bases lay outside the gene matches. The CDR3 loop reads CSARDLRDRVRLGQETQYF. The CDR3 DNA sequence: TGCAGTGCTAGAGATCTGCGGGACAGGGTGAGGCTGGGACAAGAGACCCAGTACTTC.

Here the CDR3 reads CSARVPSGALYNEQFF. CDR3 DNA sequence: TGCAGTGCTAGGGTCCCTAGCGGGGCCTTGTACAATGAGCAGTTCTTC. The chain employs TRBV20-1 and TRBJ2-1; 9 bases line up with TRBD2. Trimming removed 3 bases from V and 4 bases from J; junction bases left unmatched: 10. This CDR3 is 16 amino acids long. CDR1 DFQATT and CDR2 SNEGSKA come from the germline V gene (reference sequence).

V gene TRBV7-3 combines with J gene TRBJ2-7; TRBD2 is a possible D gene (6 bases). Between the trimmed V and J ends, which lost 3 bases and 0 bases, there was a span of 9 bases. The CDR3 covers 14 residues. The V gene's germline CDR1 is SGHTA and CDR2 FQGTGA. This chain's CDR3 is CASSFIGSSYEQYF. CDR3 coding DNA: TGTGCCAGCAGCTTCATCGGGAGCTCCTACGAGCAGTACTTC. The complete variable domain, with remaining parts taken from reference TRBV7-3 and TRBJ2-7, reads GAGVSQTPSNKVTEKGKYVELRCDPISGHTALYWYRQSLGQGPEFLIYFQGTGAADDSGLPNDRFFAVRPEGSVSTLKIQRTERGDSAVYLCASSFIGSSYEQYFGPGTRLTVT.

This chain uses TRBV6-1 with TRBJ2-1; TRBD2 matches 11 bases. V shed 6 bases and J 2 bases; nucleotides not matched to a gene: 12. From germline, CDR1 is MNHNS and CDR2 SASEGT. This CDR3 has 18 amino acids. CDR3 amino acids: CASRLISGGASPYNEQFF. CDR3 coding DNA: TGTGCCAGCAGATTGATTAGCGGGGGGGCGAGCCCCTACAATGAGCAGTTCTTC.

This clonotype has just a few counts. The chain carries TRBV29-1 and TRBJ1-1; a possible D gene is TRBD1 (5 bases). Germline lookup yields CDR1 SQVTM and CDR2 ANQGSEA. CDR3 size: 14 residues. Trimming stripped 8 bases from V and 1 base from J, with 17 bases between. CDR3 DNA sequence: TGCAGCTATAGAGAGGGGTCCTGGAACACTGAAGCTTTCTTT. Its translation: CSYREGSWNTEAFF.

The gene calls are TRBV12-5 and TRBJ1-6; the D gene is possibly TRBD1 (6 bases). Trimming took 6 bases from V and 6 from J, leaving 12 bases between them. Germline V gene lookup returns CDR1 LGHNT and CDR2 FRNRAP. The CDR3 is 14 amino acids. CDR3 protein: CASGLGQTNSPLHF. The CDR3 DNA follows: TGTGCTAGTGGCCTCGGACAGACTAATTCACCCCTCCACTTT.

This chain connects TRBV28 to TRBJ2-2, with D perhaps matching TRBD2 (6 bases). Trimming removed 7 bases at V and 5 bases at J, with 14 bases between. The germline V gene encodes CDR1 MDHEN and CDR2 SYDVKM. CDR3 size: 14 residues. CDR3 nucleotides: TGTGCCAGCAATCCTCGGGGGACTACCGGGGAGCTGTTTTTT. It codes for CASNPRGTTGELFF.

This clonotype was detected only a few times. V and J are TRBV21-1 and TRBJ2-2; TRBD1 reflects the table's D call only, with no check against the DNA. TRBV21-1 is annotated as a pseudogene. This CDR3 has 19 residues. The CDR3 DNA reads as TGTGCCAGCAGCATTACGCCCCGAAGGGGGGGATCGGACACCGGGGAGCTGTTTTTT. It is translated as CASSITPRRGGSDTGELFF.

The chain links TRBV5-1 to TRBJ2-1, with D perhaps matching TRBD1 (7 bases). From germline, CDR1 is SGHRS and CDR2 YFSETQ. V was shortened by 1 base and J by 8 bases, with 10 bases between the two germline ends. This CDR3 spans 13 amino acids. The CDR3 region has the DNA TGCGCCAGCAGCTTGCAGGGGGGAGATGAGCAGTTCTTC. The encoded protein is CASSLQGGDEQFF.

The chain recombines TRBV18 with TRBJ2-7, with D perhaps matching TRBD2 (6 bases). The V end was cut by 5 bases, the J end by 3 bases, with 11 bases between. The CDR3 is 13 amino acids. The germline gives CDR1 KGHSH, CDR2 LQKENI. CDR3 amino acids: CASSGGIFYEQYF. CDR3 nucleotide sequence: TGTGCCAGCTCAGGGGGGATTTTCTACGAGCAGTACTTC.

In this sample, this clonotype turned up many times. The DNA for the CDR3 is TGTGCCAGCAGCCAAGGATTTTCCACCCCTTATGGCTACACCTTC. It translates to CASSQGFSTPYGYTF. This chain uses TRBV4-2 with TRBJ1-2; D ambiguous. The CDR3 has 15 amino acids. The ends were cut back, 1 base at V and 5 bases at J, with 14 bases in the middle. The V gene's germline CDR1 is LGHNA and CDR2 YNFKEQ.

The chain combines TRBV6-1 with TRBJ2-3, with unresolved D. The V end was cut by 6 bases, the J end by 4 bases, with 11 bases between. Germline CDR1 MNHNS, CDR2 SASEGT. The CDR3 contains 13 residues. For the CDR3, the DNA is TGTGCCAGCAGGAGAAGCAGGTCAGATACGCAGTATTTT. The encoded protein is CASRRSRSDTQYF.

This clonotype was seen a few times. A read error may explain this, as a much larger clone is one base away. The V call is TRBV18, the J call TRBJ2-6, with D perhaps being TRBD1 or TRBD2 (5 bases each). Trimming took 3 bases from V and 2 from J, leaving 5 bases between them. The CDR3 sequence is 14 residues long. CDR1 KGHSH and CDR2 LQKENI come from the germline V gene. The CDR3 DNA reads as TGTGCCAGCTCACCGGGGGCTGGGGCCAACGTCCTGACTTTC. Protein: CASSPGAGANVLTF.

This clonotype appeared a few times. The chain uses TRBV6-2 or TRBV6-3 and TRBJ2-5; D perhaps matches TRBD2 (5 bases). V was clipped by 4 bases and J by 9 bases, with 12 bases between them. The CDR3 loop spans 12 amino acids. Germline V gene lookup returns CDR1 MNHEY and CDR2 SVGEGT. CDR3 nucleotides: TGTGCCAGCAGTTTGGGAGATGGGGCCCAGTACTTC. Protein: CASSLGDGAQYF.

This sequence joins TRBV7-8 and TRBJ2-5; 8 positions agree with TRBD2. This CDR3 has 16 amino acids. From germline, CDR1 is SGHVS and CDR2 FQNEAQ. V gave up 0 bases and J gave up 5 bases; unmatched junction bases: 8. CDR3 bases: TGTGCCAGCAGCTTAGCGCTGACGGGAGGGAGGGAGACCCAGTACTTC. It codes for CASSLALTGGRETQYF.